Given below is one TCR beta chain in context. Authors' analysis steps: Estimated nucleated cell counts came from reference gene primer amplification. TCRdb keeps only in-frame clones here, not all; method: immunoSEQ multiplex PCR. V, J and clone size reflect that table, while D and trimming were determined from the DNA. The sample comprises about 390,000 clones, approximately 87% of which are singletons, and about a tenth rests with the top ten. This sample is part of a study of blood T cell repertoires in COVID-19. Study background: Samples taken during acute and convalescent COVID-19 were collected in the United States, Italy and Spain. T cells, B-cell-depleted T cells, or PBMCs provided the cDNA or gDNA that served as material.

Those who participated ranged in age from roughly 18 to 100 years and resided in 20 to 30 US areas. The CDR3 consists of 10 residues. Germline V gene data show CDR1 as DFQATT and CDR2 as SNEGSKA (reference sequence). V was shortened by 5 bases and J by 8 bases, with 6 bases between the two germline ends. V gene TRBV20-1 combines with J gene TRBJ1-4, with unresolved D. The receptor was isolated from a woman in her forties or fifties who had recovered from COVID-19. Sequencing was performed on PBMCs or T cells enriched from blood (not recorded which). The DNA for the CDR3 is TGCAGTGCTTACAGAGAAAAACTGTTTTTT. It translates to CSAYREKLFF.